Listed below are T cell receptor beta chains from one sample, sequenced in a study of T and B cells in COVID-19 patients. One entry per CDR3 protein, called by TCRdb with MiXCR from the multiplex PCR reads. The sample has around 8,000 distinct CDR3 sequences; around 28% are singletons. Sequencing was performed on blood. Receptor source: a human donor with active COVID-19. CDR3s include the opening cysteine and the closing phenylalanine or tryptophan. D genes are given only for firm matches. Rows give clone size only sometimes, using once, few, many, or a class for an expanded clone.

>NA|medium-sized|TRBJ2-1|TRBV12-3/TRBV12-4
CASSFGVGSSYNEQFF
TGTGCCAGCAGTTTCGGGGTTGGTAGCTCCTACAATGAGCAGTTCTTC
>TRBD2|NA|TRBJ2-5|TRBV20-1
CSALFGTSGTLETQYF
TGCAGTGCCCTATTCGGGACTAGCGGGACCTTGGAGACCCAGTACTTC
>TRBD2|NA|TRBJ2-3|TRBV7-4
CASSFRAGGGPSTDTQYF
TGTGCCAGCAGCTTCAGGGCGGGGGGGGGCCCTAGCACAGATACGCAGTATTTT
>TRBD1|NA|TRBJ1-4|TRBV14
CASSQDSDRVGVEKLFF
TGTGCCAGCAGCCAAGATTCGGACAGGGTAGGGGTTGAAAAACTGTTTTTT
>TRBD1|few|TRBJ2-7|TRBV5-6
CASSGQGREFYEQYF
TGTGCCAGCAGCGGACAGGGGCGGGAGTTCTACGAGCAGTACTTC
>TRBD1|medium-sized|TRBJ2-5|TRBV6-6
CASSKGQPETQYF
TGTGCCAGCAGTAAGGGACAGCCAGAGACCCAGTACTTC
>NA|NA|TRBJ1-6|TRBV6-5
CASRYRQAPSPLHF
TGTGCCAGCAGATATCGACAGGCGCCTTCACCCCTCCACTTT
>NA|many|TRBJ1-1|TRBV29-1
CSVEPLFRAQMRTEAFF
TGCAGCGTTGAGCCCCTATTCAGGGCCCAAATGCGGACTGAAGCTTTCTTT
>NA|medium-sized|TRBJ2-7|TRBV6-2/TRBV6-3
CASSYSSVYEQYF
TGTGCCAGCAGTTACTCGAGTGTTTACGAGCAGTACTTC
>NA|medium-sized|TRBJ1-1|TRBV19
CASSMASQNTEAFF
TGTGCCAGTAGTATGGCTTCACAGAACACTGAAGCTTTCTTT
>NA|NA|TRBJ1-2|TRBV5-6
CASSSFLRLLGDYGYTF
TGTGCCAGCAGCTCCTTTCTGAGGCTCCTGGGGGACTATGGCTACACCTTC
>NA|NA|TRBJ1-1|TRBV11-1
CASSSSGW
TGTGCCAGCAGCTCCAGTGGTTGG
>NA|few|TRBJ1-3|TRBV20-1
CSARATGNTIYF
TGCAGTGCAAGAGCTACTGGAAACACCATATATTTT
>NA|once|TRBJ1-1|TRBV27
CATRFGVSNTEAFF
TGTGCCACACGATTTGGGGTGTCGAACACTGAAGCTTTCTTT
>NA|NA|TRBJ1-1|TRBV5-1
CASSGLRGADTEAFF
TGCGCCAGCAGCGGGTTACGGGGGGCAGACACTGAAGCTTTCTTT
>NA|medium-sized|TRBJ2-7|TRBV27
CASSLSLLPYEQYF
TGTGCCAGCAGTTTATCCCTCCTTCCCTACGAGCAGTACTTC
>TRBD1|NA|TRBJ2-3|TRBV10-3
CAIRDPGTGGTDTQYF
TGTGCCATCAGGGACCCCGGGACAGGGGGCACAGATACGCAGTATTTT
>NA|NA|TRBJ1-5|TRBV5-3
CARSPGGGGSNQPQHF
TGTGCCAGAAGCCCGGGCGGCGGAGGTAGCAATCAGCCCCAGCATTTT
>NA|medium-sized|TRBJ2-3|TRBV19
CASTPGRGITDTQYF
TGTGCCAGTACCCCCGGGCGAGGAATTACAGATACGCAGTATTTT
>TRBD1|NA|TRBJ1-1|TRBV6-5
CASRPTGGRTEAFF
TGTGCCAGCAGACCGACAGGGGGCCGCACTGAAGCTTTCTTT
>NA|NA|TRBJ1-5|TRBV7-9
CASSLGQGYNQPQHF
TGTGCCAGCAGCTTAGGGCAGGGGTATAACCAGCCCCAGCATTTT
>TRBD1|NA|TRBJ1-2|TRBV6-6
CASNTGGIADGYTF
TGTGCCAGCAACACAGGGGGCATCGCGGATGGCTACACCTTC
>NA|NA|TRBJ2-6|TRBV7-2
CASSLGLSGANVLTF
TGTGCCAGCAGCTTAGGACTTTCTGGGGCCAACGTCCTGACTTTC
>TRBD1|NA|TRBJ1-5|TRBV15
CATSRVGQGADQPQHF
TGTGCCACCAGCAGAGTCGGACAGGGGGCCGATCAGCCCCAGCATTTT